This record concerns one T cell receptor beta chain sequence. Its antigen is as yet unknown. This CDR3 contains 14 residues. Per the germline V gene, CDR1 is SGHNT and CDR2 is YYREEE (reference sequence). J gave up 4 bases and V 2 bases, and 4 bases lay outside the gene matches. Some clones are missing from TCRdb's copy, which holds only in-frame ones; the method was immunoSEQ multiplex PCR. The repertoire includes under 15,000 clones, 83% of them detected once, and 15% to 20% sits in the top ten. This sample was taken from a study of T cells in localized non-small cell lung cancer. Study results and limitations: Blood T cell density predicted longer survival; adjacent-lung clonality, shorter. Because only a single region of the tumor was sequenced, heterogeneity remains possible. For the top 100 tumor clones, a median about 60 also appeared in adjacent lung. Adjacent uninvolved lung had the highest clonality, suggesting focused antigen responses.

The chain has TRBV5-4 and TRBJ2-3; 7 nucleotides agree with TRBD2. This sequence was found in a male donor aged 60 or over with stage I lung adenocarcinoma. Sequencing was performed on peripheral blood, taken before any cancer treatment. CDR3 sequence (DNA): TGTGCCAGCAGCTTTGGCGGGAGATCAGATACGCAGTATTTT. It encodes CASSFGGRSDTQYF.